Below are 11 T cell receptor beta chains sequenced from a single sample in a study of T cell responses to AZD1222 COVID-19 vaccine (dated by TCRdb to the early 2020s). Per the publication, the time point label means: about 28 days (+/-7) after the second vaccine dose. Library preparation used the immunoSEQ multiplex PCR assay. As stored in TCRdb, this immuneACCESS dataset retains in-frame rearrangements with V and J assigned. A fraction of the clones does not appear; measured against another copy, unresolved V genes explain less than half of the discrepancy, and the remainder lacks a known reason. In this sample the table shows some 110,000 clones, more than 75% of which occur a single time. The ten largest clonotypes hold less than 4% of the sample. The material sequenced was peripheral blood, taken 28 days after the second AZD1222 dose. The origin of the receptors is an adult who received the AZD1222 COVID-19 vaccine.

The gene calls are TRBV5-1 and TRBJ2-1; D could derive from TRBD1 or TRBD2 (6 bases each). V dropped 4 bases and J dropped 6 bases, with 17 bases sitting between them. The CDR3 totals 15 residues. Germline V lookup: CDR1 SGHRS, CDR2 YFSETQ. The CDR3 DNA follows: TGCGCCAGCAGCGTACGGAAGGGGGGCCCCAATGAGCAGTTCTTC. Residues: CASSVRKGGPNEQFF.

J is TRBJ1-2 and V is TRBV7-9; 7 nucleotides match TRBD1. CDR3 length: 16 amino acids. CDR1 is SEHNR and CDR2 is FQNEAQ in the germline V gene (reference sequence). V was pared by 4 bases and J by 0 bases, with 8 bases of the junction left unmatched. The CDR3: CASSSGGTLTNYGYTF. CDR3 bases: TGTGCCAGCAGCTCAGGGGGGACACTAACTAACTATGGCTACACCTTC.

This sequence joins TRBV11-3 and TRBJ2-3; 10 bases are a match to TRBD1. Germline lookup yields CDR1 SGHNT and CDR2 YENEEA. Losses at the gene ends were 5 bases for V and 6 bases for J; bases not matched to a gene: 8. CDR3 size: 15 residues. CDR3 protein: CASSEGTGAVDTQYF. For the CDR3, the DNA is TGTGCCAGCAGCGAGGGGACAGGGGCGGTGGATACGCAGTATTTT.

The gene calls are TRBV18 and TRBJ2-6; D is unresolved. In germline, CDR1 is KGHSH, CDR2 LQKENI. CDR3 size: 19 residues. Trimming removed 6 bases from V and 0 bases from J, with 21 bases in between. The CDR3 DNA is TGTGCCAGCTCCCTTGGGTTGGCCAGGTCCCCCTCTGGGGCCAACGTCCTGACTTTC. Amino acid sequence: CASSLGLARSPSGANVLTF.

The CDR3 protein is CASSLRAGGQTDTQYF. The CDR3 coding sequence is TGTGCCAGCAGCTTAAGGGCGGGAGGGCAGACAGATACGCAGTATTTT. The rearrangement links TRBV7-9 to TRBJ2-3; 9 nucleotides agree with TRBD2. Trimming cost V 2 bases and J 3 bases; bases outside gene matches: 6. The CDR3 is made up of 16 amino acids. CDR1 and CDR2 (germline): SEHNR, FQNEAQ (reference sequence). The full variable domain, its missing parts supplied by reference TRBV7-9 and TRBJ2-3, is DTGVSQNPRHKITKRGQNVTFRCDPISEHNRLYWYRQTLGQGPEFLTYFQNEAQLEKSRLLSDRFSAERPKGSFSTLEIQRTEQGDSAMYLCASSLRAGGQTDTQYFGPGTRLTVL.

The table lists this clone with a count of one. The chain joins TRBV5-8 to TRBJ2-1; possibly TRBD2 for D (5 bases). CDR3 length equals 15 residues. CDR1 is SGHTS, CDR2 YDEGEE, per germline. V gave up 0 bases and J gave up 4 bases, with 11 bases separating them. The DNA for the CDR3 is TGTGCCAGCAGCTTGGGTAGGCCGGGATACAATGAGCAGTTCTTC. The encoded protein is CASSLGRPGYNEQFF.

The rearrangement joins TRBV14 to TRBJ2-5; 11 bases agree with TRBD2. With V trimmed by 5 bases and J by 6 bases, 5 bases remained unmatched. This CDR3 is 14 amino acids long. The germline V gene has CDR1 SGHDN and CDR2 FVKESK. This CDR3 is CASSNSGGAKTQYF. For the CDR3, the DNA is TGTGCCAGCAGCAATAGCGGGGGGGCGAAGACCCAGTACTTC.

This clone was observed once. The rearrangement links TRBV25-1 to TRBJ1-1; D unresolved. Germline CDR1 is MGHDK and CDR2 is SYGVNS. V lost 7 bases and J lost 0, with 6 bases in between. This CDR3 has 12 residues. CDR3 in amino acids: CASMTVNTEAFF. The CDR3 DNA sequence: TGTGCCAGCATGACGGTGAACACTGAAGCTTTCTTT. The variable domain in full, completed from reference TRBV25-1 and TRBJ1-1, reads EADIYQTPRYLVIGTGKKITLECSQTMGHDKMYWYQQDPGMELHLIHYSYGVNSTEKGDLSSESTVSRIRTEHFPLTLESARPSHTSQYLCASMTVNTEAFFGQGTRLTVV.

This clone was detected once. The CDR3 loop reads CASSLAETGELFF. The CDR3 coding sequence is TGTGCCAGCAGTTTAGCGGAGACCGGGGAGCTGTTTTTT. The chain is built from TRBV12-3 or TRBV12-4 and TRBJ2-2; D gene ambiguous. The CDR3 contains 13 residues. V was shortened by 0 bases and J by 5 bases, with 4 bases between the two germline ends.

There are many counts of this clone. The chain links TRBV19 to TRBJ1-2; 12 nucleotides line up with TRBD1. Germline CDR1 reads LNHDA; CDR2 reads SQIVND (reference sequence). Losses at the gene ends were 7 bases for V and 2 bases for J; bases not matched to a gene: 5. The CDR3 totals 15 residues. The CDR3 protein is CASTEGQGANYGYTF. The CDR3 region has the DNA TGTGCCAGTACCGAGGGACAGGGGGCGAACTATGGCTACACCTTC.

The chain has TRBV5-4 and TRBJ2-7; D uncertain. This CDR3 has 14 residues. V was cut by 0 bases and J by 3 bases, with 10 bases left in between. The germline V gene has CDR1 SGHNT and CDR2 YYREEE (reference sequence). The CDR3 loop reads CASSLDQDHYEQYF. The DNA for the CDR3 is TGTGCCAGCAGCTTGGATCAGGACCACTACGAGCAGTACTTC. The full variable domain, in which reference TRBV5-4 and TRBJ2-7 provide the parts outside the CDR3, is ETGVTQSPTHLIKTRGQQVTLRCSSQSGHNTVSWYQQALGQGPQFIFQYYREEENGRGNFPPRFSGLQFPNYSSELNVNALELDDSALYLCASSLDQDHYEQYFGPGTRLTVT.